This paragraph covers one T cell receptor beta chain sequence. Its antigen is as yet unknown. Genomic DNA, serving as template, underwent TCR beta VDJ and CDR3 profiling. TCRdb re-analysed the reads in MiXCR, keeping a single row per CDR3 protein. The sample consists of some 290,000 distinct CDR3 sequences, around 60% of them appearing once. The CDR3 is made up of 12 amino acids. The V and J ends lost 3 bases and 6 bases respectively, with 8 bases between them. Germline V gives CDR1 LNHDA, CDR2 SQIVND (reference sequence). The data were obtained in a study of CD8+CD57+ T cells in acquired aplastic anemia. Study at large: The sorted CD4+ and CD8+ cells yielded an average around 3.2 ug of DNA. Regarding the study as a whole: The study identified roughly 29 CD8+ CDR3 sequences shared by patients and controls.

This sequence originates from a human donor with severe aplastic anemia or a healthy control (not recorded which). The chain employs TRBV19 and TRBJ1-1; D possibly corresponds to TRBD1 (5 bases). The specimen sequenced was sorted CD4+, CD8+, or CD8+CD57+ T cells (not recorded which) from PBMCs. CDR3 sequence reads: CASSMGGAEAFF. The CDR3 bases are TGTGCCAGTAGTATGGGGGGGGCTGAAGCTTTCTTT.